This TCR beta chain emerged from a study of molecular identifiers for immune sequencing clone quantification. General study points: Reports indicate spiked Jurkat TCR RNA from one cell could be found among roughly 950,000 naive cells.

A word on this clonotype: Its antigen is undetermined. This clone may be a read error of a much larger clone one base away.

The CDR3 consists of 15 residues. Germline V lookup: CDR1 SEHNR, CDR2 FQNEAQ (reference sequence). Previously described methods and listed TCR primers were used for bulk TCR libraries. TCRdb re-derived calls from the PCR reads in MiXCR, one entry per CDR3 protein. The table lists 550,000 to 750,000 distinct CDR3 sequences, less than 20% of them singletons. This sequence joins TRBV7-9 and TRBJ2-3; 11 nucleotides line up with TRBD1. This sequence was found in a human donor in good health. Some libraries in this study had Jurkat cell RNA spiked in. The sample comprised naive CD8+ T cells from blood, with Jurkat cell RNA spiked in. Documented subset: FACS-sorted CD8+CD4-CCR7+CD45RA+ naive T cells. The CDR3 spells CVSSSGQGAIDTQYF. CDR3 nucleotides: TGTGTCAGCAGCTCAGGACAGGGGGCGATTGATACGCAGTATTTT.